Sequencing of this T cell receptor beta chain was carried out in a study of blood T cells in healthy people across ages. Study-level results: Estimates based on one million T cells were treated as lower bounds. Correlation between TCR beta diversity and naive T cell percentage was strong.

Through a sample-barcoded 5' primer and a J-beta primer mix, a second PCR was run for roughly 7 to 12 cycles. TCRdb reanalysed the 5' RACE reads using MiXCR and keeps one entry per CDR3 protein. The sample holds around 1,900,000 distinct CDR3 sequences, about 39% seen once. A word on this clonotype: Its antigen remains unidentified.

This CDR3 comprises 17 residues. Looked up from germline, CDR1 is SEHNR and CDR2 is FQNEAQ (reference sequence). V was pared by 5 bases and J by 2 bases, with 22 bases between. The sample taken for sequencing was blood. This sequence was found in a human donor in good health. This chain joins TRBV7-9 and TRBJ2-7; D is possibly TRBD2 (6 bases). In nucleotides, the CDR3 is TGTGCCAGCAGCCAAACTTCTCCGGGACTCGAAACCTACGAGCAGTACTTC. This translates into CASSQTSPGLETYEQYF.